These 3 T cell receptor beta chains were sequenced from one sample in a study of T cells in narcolepsy. TCRdb's copy holds only in-frame clones and misses some; the assay was immunoSEQ multiplex PCR. The table records 34,000 or so clones, 79% of them present only once. Sequences were obtained from memory (CD45RA-) CD4+ T cells from blood. Receptors originate from a human donor in good health.

This clone came up a few times. The V gene is TRBV6-6, the J gene TRBJ2-3; 7 bases are shared with TRBD2. CDR1 and CDR2 from the germline V gene are MNHNY and SVGAGI (reference sequence). This CDR3 has 16 residues. The junction had 13 bases not matched to a gene; V was cut back by 4 bases and J by 6 bases. The CDR3 coding sequence is TGTGCCAGCAGTTCTAGGGCAGCGGGACCCCCGGATACGCAGTATTTT. This gives the protein CASSSRAAGPPDTQYF.

V usage is TRBV19 and J usage is TRBJ2-1; 10 bases fit TRBD2. The germline gives CDR1 LNHDA, CDR2 SQIVND (reference sequence). The CDR3 loop spans 15 amino acids. V gave up 5 bases and J gave up 2 bases; unmatched junction bases: 3. Written as DNA, the CDR3 is TGTGCCAGTAGTCCTCTAGCGGGGGCCTACAATGAGCAGTTCTTC. Translation: CASSPLAGAYNEQFF. Looking up the rest from reference TRBV19 and TRBJ2-1 gives the full variable domain: DGGITQSPKYLFRKEGQNVTLSCEQNLNHDAMYWYRQDPGQGLRLIYYSQIVNDFQKGDIAEGYSVSREKKESFPLTVTSAQKNPTAFYLCASSPLAGAYNEQFFGPGTRLTVL.

V is TRBV2 and J is TRBJ1-2; D call uncertain. CDR1 is SNHLY and CDR2 is FYNNEI in the germline V gene. The ends were cut back, 4 bases at V and 3 bases at J, with 3 bases in the middle. The length of the CDR3 is 11 residues. The CDR3 nucleotides are TGTGCCAGCAGTGGCGACTATGGCTACACCTTC. This gives the protein CASSGDYGYTF.